Listed below are T cell receptor beta chains from one sample, sequenced in a study of CD8 T cells in Susac syndrome. One entry per CDR3 protein, called by TCRdb with MiXCR from the immunoSEQ multiplex PCR reads. Among 170,000 or so distinct CDR3 sequences listed, approximately 95% were seen once. Specimen: CD4+ T cells from PBMCs. All receptors derive from a human donor with Susac syndrome. The CDR3 runs from the conserved cysteine through the conserved F or W. The D gene is left open where the match is weak. The listing skips clone size in some rows; elsewhere it reads once, few, many or a size class.

J gene: TRBJ1-1; V gene: TRBV28; clone size: -; D gene: -; CDR3 DNA: TGTGCCAGCAGTTTATCCCCAGCCGAAGCTTTCTTT; CDR3 protein: CASSLSPAEAFF
J gene: TRBJ1-1; V gene: TRBV3-1; clone size: few; D gene: -; CDR3 DNA: TGTGCCAGCAGCCAAGAGGGAGCAGCTTTCTTT; CDR3 protein: CASSQEGAAFF
J gene: TRBJ2-1; V gene: TRBV2; clone size: -; D gene: -; CDR3 DNA: TGTGCCAGCAGTGAACCCCTTGGGGGGACGGAGCAGTTCTTC; CDR3 protein: CASSEPLGGTEQFF
J gene: TRBJ1-3; V gene: TRBV21-1; clone size: -; D gene: -; CDR3 DNA: TGTGCCAGCAGCCAAAACGGAGGGATTACTGGAAACACCATATATTTT; CDR3 protein: CASSQNGGITGNTIYF
J gene: TRBJ1-5; V gene: TRBV19; clone size: once; D gene: TRBD1; CDR3 DNA: TGTGCCAGTAGGCGATGGACAGGGGAGGGCAATCAGCCCCAGCATTTT; CDR3 protein: CASRRWTGEGNQPQHF
J gene: TRBJ2-1; V gene: TRBV24-1; clone size: once; D gene: TRBD2; CDR3 DNA: TGTGCCACCAGTGGCACACTAGCGTCGGCTGAGCAGTTCTTC; CDR3 protein: CATSGTLASAEQFF
J gene: TRBJ2-7; V gene: TRBV28; clone size: -; D gene: TRBD1; CDR3 DNA: TGTGCCAGCTCACAGGGGAACTCCTACGAGCAGTACTTC; CDR3 protein: CASSQGNSYEQYF
J gene: TRBJ2-5; V gene: TRBV11-2; clone size: -; D gene: TRBD2; CDR3 DNA: TGTGCCAGCAGCTTAGCTAGCGGGGGTGAGACCCAGTACTTC; CDR3 protein: CASSLASGGETQYF
J gene: TRBJ1-5; V gene: TRBV20-1; clone size: -; D gene: -; CDR3 DNA: TGCAGTGCTGTAAAATTAATCAGGCCCCAGCATTTT; CDR3 protein: CSAVKLIRPQHF
J gene: TRBJ1-5; V gene: TRBV7-2; clone size: -; D gene: -; CDR3 DNA: TGTGCCAGCAGCTTAACCCAGAATCAGCCCCAGCATTTT; CDR3 protein: CASSLTQNQPQHF
J gene: TRBJ2-2; V gene: TRBV15; clone size: -; D gene: -; CDR3 DNA: TGTGCCACCAGCAGGGGACGGACAGGGAGGGTCACCGGGGAGCTGTTTTTT; CDR3 protein: CATSRGRTGRVTGELFF
J gene: TRBJ2-5; V gene: TRBV9; clone size: -; D gene: -; CDR3 DNA: TGTGCCAGCAGCGTAGGGAAGGGAAGGGGAGAGACCCAGTACTTC; CDR3 protein: CASSVGKGRGETQYF
J gene: TRBJ2-2; V gene: TRBV4-2; clone size: -; D gene: TRBD2; CDR3 DNA: TGTGCCAGCAGCCGGTTGGGCGGGAGACGAAACACCGGGGAGCTGTTTTTT; CDR3 protein: CASSRLGGRRNTGELFF
J gene: TRBJ2-5; V gene: TRBV24-1; clone size: -; D gene: TRBD1; CDR3 DNA: TGTGCCACTCAACAGGGGGAGACCCAGTACTTC; CDR3 protein: CATQQGETQYF
J gene: TRBJ2-1; V gene: TRBV3-1; clone size: -; D gene: -; CDR3 DNA: TGTGCCAGCAGAGAAGCGGGTGTGCAGTTCTTC; CDR3 protein: CASREAGVQFF
J gene: TRBJ1-5; V gene: TRBV3-1; clone size: -; D gene: -; CDR3 DNA: TGTGCCAGCAGCCAAGATTCGGGATACAATCAGCCCCAGCATTTT; CDR3 protein: CASSQDSGYNQPQHF
J gene: TRBJ2-1; V gene: TRBV30; clone size: -; D gene: -; CDR3 DNA: TGTGCCTGGCCATGGAACACCCCCTACAATGAGCAGTTCTTC; CDR3 protein: CAWPWNTPYNEQFF
J gene: TRBJ2-3; V gene: TRBV30; clone size: -; D gene: TRBD2; CDR3 DNA: TGTGCCTGGGAGGTGGGAGGGACGCAGTATTTT; CDR3 protein: CAWEVGGTQYF
J gene: TRBJ2-3; V gene: TRBV20-1; clone size: -; D gene: -; CDR3 DNA: TGCAGTGCTAGAGGTCCTAGCACAGATACGCAGTATTTT; CDR3 protein: CSARGPSTDTQYF
J gene: TRBJ2-7; V gene: TRBV6-6; clone size: -; D gene: TRBD1; CDR3 DNA: TGTGCCAGCACCTACGGACAGGCCCAGCCCCAGCAGTACTTC; CDR3 protein: CASTYGQAQPQQYF
J gene: TRBJ2-4; V gene: TRBV29-1; clone size: -; D gene: -; CDR3 DNA: TGCAGCGTCCATGACAGTCAAAACATTCAGTACTTC; CDR3 protein: CSVHDSQNIQYF
J gene: TRBJ1-2; V gene: TRBV7-6; clone size: -; D gene: -; CDR3 DNA: TGTGCCAGCAGCTTAGCCGGCGATGGCTACACCTTC; CDR3 protein: CASSLAGDGYTF
J gene: TRBJ1-2; V gene: TRBV30; clone size: -; D gene: TRBD1; CDR3 DNA: TGTGCCTGGAGTGTTATCGGAATATCAGGGGGCGGTGGCTACACCTTC; CDR3 protein: CAWSVIGISGGGGYTF
J gene: TRBJ2-3; V gene: TRBV29-1; clone size: -; D gene: -; CDR3 DNA: TGCAGCGTTGAAGACTCCCCGGACGTGTTTTTTACAGATACGCAGTATTTT; CDR3 protein: CSVEDSPDVFFTDTQYF
J gene: TRBJ2-2; V gene: TRBV29-1; clone size: -; D gene: TRBD1; CDR3 DNA: TGCAGCGTTGTGACAGGGACCACCGGGGAGCTGTTTTTT; CDR3 protein: CSVVTGTTGELFF
J gene: TRBJ2-6; V gene: TRBV7-2; clone size: -; D gene: -; CDR3 DNA: TGTGCCAGCAGCCCCAGGGTGTCTGGGGCCAACGTCCTGACTTTC; CDR3 protein: CASSPRVSGANVLTF
J gene: TRBJ2-1; V gene: TRBV10-3; clone size: few; D gene: TRBD2; CDR3 DNA: TGTGCCACCGGACTAGCGGGGCCTTACAATGAGCAGTTCTTC; CDR3 protein: CATGLAGPYNEQFF
J gene: TRBJ2-2; V gene: TRBV29-1; clone size: once; D gene: -; CDR3 DNA: TGCAGCGCCTCCGGGACCCAGGGGACCGGGGAGCTGTTTTTT; CDR3 protein: CSASGTQGTGELFF
J gene: TRBJ2-1; V gene: TRBV14; clone size: -; D gene: -; CDR3 DNA: TGTGCCAGCAGCCTCAACTCAGCGGTCTCAAACAATGAGCAGTTCTTC; CDR3 protein: CASSLNSAVSNNEQFF
J gene: TRBJ2-1; V gene: TRBV29-1; clone size: -; D gene: -; CDR3 DNA: TGCAGCGTTGATCAGGAAAGTCGATGGCAGTTCTTC; CDR3 protein: CSVDQESRWQFF
J gene: TRBJ1-2; V gene: TRBV29-1; clone size: once; D gene: -; CDR3 DNA: TGCAGCGTTACAACGCCGGACTATGGCTACACCTTC; CDR3 protein: CSVTTPDYGYTF
J gene: TRBJ2-3; V gene: TRBV5-1; clone size: -; D gene: TRBD2; CDR3 DNA: TGCGCCAGCAGAACTAGCGGGAGCACAGATACGCAGTATTTT; CDR3 protein: CASRTSGSTDTQYF
J gene: TRBJ2-2; V gene: TRBV14; clone size: -; D gene: TRBD2; CDR3 DNA: TGTGCCAGCAGCCAAGAGCGGGGGTCCGGGGAGCTGTTTTTT; CDR3 protein: CASSQERGSGELFF
J gene: TRBJ2-7; V gene: TRBV5-6; clone size: -; D gene: -; CDR3 DNA: TGTGCCAGCAGCTTGGCAGAGGGCTTCGACGAGCAGTACTTC; CDR3 protein: CASSLAEGFDEQYF
J gene: TRBJ1-6; V gene: TRBV6-5; clone size: once; D gene: TRBD1; CDR3 DNA: TGTGCCAGCAGTTACACACTGACAGGGGGCAATTCACCCCTCCACTTT; CDR3 protein: CASSYTLTGGNSPLHF
J gene: TRBJ2-7; V gene: TRBV28; clone size: -; D gene: -; CDR3 DNA: TGTGCCAGCAGTTCGACAGTTTACGAGCAGTACTTC; CDR3 protein: CASSSTVYEQYF
J gene: TRBJ2-5; V gene: TRBV5-1; clone size: -; D gene: -; CDR3 DNA: TGCGCCAGCAGCTTGAACCAAAATAGTGGGACCCAGTACTTC; CDR3 protein: CASSLNQNSGTQYF
J gene: TRBJ2-3; V gene: TRBV7-9; clone size: -; D gene: -; CDR3 DNA: TGTGCCAGCAGCTCTGCGACAGACGCGGCGACAGATACGCAGTATTTT; CDR3 protein: CASSSATDAATDTQYF
J gene: TRBJ2-1; V gene: TRBV4-3; clone size: -; D gene: -; CDR3 DNA: TGCGCCAGCAGCCAAGGGCTCGCGAGCTCCTACAATGAGCAGTTCTTC; CDR3 protein: CASSQGLASSYNEQFF
J gene: TRBJ2-3; V gene: TRBV27; clone size: -; D gene: -; CDR3 DNA: TGTGCCACCAAAGGGAGCACAGATACGCAGTATTTT; CDR3 protein: CATKGSTDTQYF
J gene: TRBJ1-5; V gene: TRBV13; clone size: -; D gene: TRBD1; CDR3 DNA: TGTGCCAGCAGCCGGGGGACAGATCTATCGAAGCCCCAGCATTTT; CDR3 protein: CASSRGTDLSKPQHF
J gene: TRBJ2-3; V gene: TRBV5-1; clone size: once; D gene: -; CDR3 DNA: TGCGCCAGCAGCTTGTACCTGGGCAGGACAGATACGCAGTATTTT; CDR3 protein: CASSLYLGRTDTQYF
J gene: TRBJ2-7; V gene: TRBV28; clone size: -; D gene: TRBD1; CDR3 DNA: TGTGCCAGCAGTATCGGGACAGGGTGGGCCGAGCAGTACTTC; CDR3 protein: CASSIGTGWAEQYF
J gene: TRBJ2-6; V gene: TRBV7-3; clone size: -; D gene: -; CDR3 DNA: TGTGCCAGCAGCTTAACCGCGACAGGCCTCTCTGGGGCCAACGTCCTGACTTTC; CDR3 protein: CASSLTATGLSGANVLTF
J gene: TRBJ2-7; V gene: TRBV28; clone size: -; D gene: -; CDR3 DNA: TGTGCCAGCAGTTCACAGTCCCCCGGGCAGTACTTC; CDR3 protein: CASSSQSPGQYF
J gene: TRBJ1-5; V gene: TRBV29-1; clone size: -; D gene: TRBD1; CDR3 DNA: TGCAGCGTGCGGACAGGGAAGGGAGATCAGCCCCAGCATTTT; CDR3 protein: CSVRTGKGDQPQHF
J gene: TRBJ1-3; V gene: TRBV6-5; clone size: -; D gene: -; CDR3 DNA: TGTGCCAGCAGCCGAGGGGGTAGGAACACCATATATTTT; CDR3 protein: CASSRGGRNTIYF
J gene: TRBJ1-2; V gene: TRBV30; clone size: -; D gene: -; CDR3 DNA: TGTGCCTACCGAAACTCTAACTATGGCTACACCTTC; CDR3 protein: CAYRNSNYGYTF
J gene: TRBJ2-1; V gene: TRBV30; clone size: -; D gene: -; CDR3 DNA: TGTGCCTGGAGCCGAATCGATGAGCAGTTCTTC; CDR3 protein: CAWSRIDEQFF
J gene: TRBJ2-5; V gene: TRBV3-1; clone size: -; D gene: TRBD1; CDR3 DNA: TGTGCCAGCAGCCACTATGGACAGGGGGGAGAGACCCAGTACTTC; CDR3 protein: CASSHYGQGGETQYF
J gene: TRBJ2-1; V gene: TRBV6-2/TRBV6-3; clone size: -; D gene: -; CDR3 DNA: TGTGCCAGCAGTTTCTCGGGGTATGAGCAGTTCTTC; CDR3 protein: CASSFSGYEQFF
J gene: TRBJ2-1; V gene: TRBV30; clone size: -; D gene: TRBD2; CDR3 DNA: TGTGCCTGGAGTGTATCTGGCGGGAGCTCCTACAATGAGCAGTTCTTC; CDR3 protein: CAWSVSGGSSYNEQFF
J gene: TRBJ1-5; V gene: TRBV30; clone size: -; D gene: -; CDR3 DNA: TGTGCCTGGAGTTCGCAGGGCAATCAGCCCCAGCATTTT; CDR3 protein: CAWSSQGNQPQHF
J gene: TRBJ2-5; V gene: TRBV7-8; clone size: few; D gene: -; CDR3 DNA: TGTGCCAGCAGCCCGGCGCGGGGAGAGACCCAGTACTTC; CDR3 protein: CASSPARGETQYF